This is a list of T cell receptor beta chains from one sample in a study of blood T cell repertoires in COVID-19. TCRdb's copy holds only in-frame clones and misses some; the assay was immunoSEQ multiplex PCR. The sample comprises 94,000 or so clones, around 88% of which are singletons, and 6.5% to 9.5% rests with the top ten. Sequencing used peripheral blood. All receptors derive from a woman between 65 and 79 years old with acute or convalescent COVID-19. CDR3s include the opening cysteine and the closing phenylalanine or tryptophan. A D gene is named only where the DNA matches it firmly. Size is stated for part of the rows, as once, few or many counts, or as a class when the clone is expanded.

cdr3_aa	cdr3_nt	j_call	clone_size	d_call	v_call
CSVAAGNTEAFF	TGCAGCGTGGCCGCAGGGAACACTGAAGCTTTCTTT	TRBJ1-1	once	.	TRBV29-1
CATSRVLTGRTNTEAFF	TGTGCCACCAGCAGAGTACTGACAGGCCGAACTAACACTGAAGCTTTCTTT	TRBJ1-1	.	.	TRBV15
CASSLVQRGPVDTQYF	TGTGCCAGCAGCTTAGTTCAGCGGGGGCCCGTAGATACGCAGTATTTT	TRBJ2-3	.	TRBD2	TRBV7-9
CASSLSSGTYETQYF	TGTGCCAGTAGTCTGAGTAGCGGGACCTATGAGACCCAGTACTTC	TRBJ2-5	.	TRBD2	TRBV19
CASSGLGGSYEQYF	TGTGCCAGCAGTGGCTTGGGGGGAAGCTACGAGCAGTACTTC	TRBJ2-7	once	.	TRBV2
CASSPHLDYNEAFF	TGTGCCAGCAGCCCGCACTTAGACTATAACGAAGCTTTCTTT	TRBJ1-1	.	.	TRBV14
CASSEWGQGAGELFF	TGTGCCAGCAGTGAATGGGGACAGGGGGCCGGGGAGCTGTTTTTT	TRBJ2-2	.	TRBD1	TRBV6-1
CASSFQSAGKTDTQYF	TGTGCCAGCAGCTTTCAATCAGCCGGGAAGACAGATACGCAGTATTTT	TRBJ2-3	.	.	TRBV11-2
CASSLGDRRVEKLFF	TGTGCCAGCAGCTTAGGGGACAGGAGGGTTGAAAAACTGTTTTTT	TRBJ1-4	.	TRBD1	TRBV7-2
CASRTSLHNEQFF	TGTGCCAGTCGGACTAGCTTACACAATGAGCAGTTCTTC	TRBJ2-1	.	TRBD2	TRBV12-3/TRBV12-4
CASSVQGEIGEQFF	TGTGCCAGCAGCGTACAGGGGGAGATCGGTGAGCAGTTCTTC	TRBJ2-1	.	TRBD1	TRBV9
CASSLAGRTGGDGYTF	TGCGCCAGCAGCTTGGCCGGCCGGACAGGGGGCGATGGCTACACCTTC	TRBJ1-2	.	TRBD1	TRBV5-1
CASSQHSGGANEQYF	TGCGCCAGCAGCCAACATAGCGGGGGGGCCAACGAGCAGTACTTC	TRBJ2-7	.	TRBD2	TRBV4-1
CASSARGQGSTEAFF	TGTGCCAGCAGCGCCAGGGGACAGGGATCCACTGAAGCTTTCTTT	TRBJ1-1	.	TRBD1	TRBV9
CASCSSGQTYEQYF	TGTGCCAGCTGTAGTAGCGGGCAGACCTACGAGCAGTACTTC	TRBJ2-7	.	TRBD2	TRBV6-5
CASSLEGQASSDTQYF	TGTGCCAGCAGCTTAGAAGGACAGGCTTCGTCAGATACGCAGTATTTT	TRBJ2-3	once	TRBD1	TRBV9
CSVEERNRGNEKLFF	TGCAGCGTTGAAGAGAGGAACAGGGGAAATGAAAAACTGTTTTTT	TRBJ1-4	.	TRBD1	TRBV29-1
CASSLSGGTVVPDTQYF	TGTGCCAGCAGTTTATCGGGCGGGACAGTTGTCCCAGATACGCAGTATTTT	TRBJ2-3	.	.	TRBV27
CASTDRGMIPEAFF	TGTGCCAGTACCGACAGGGGGATGATTCCTGAAGCTTTCTTT	TRBJ1-1	.	TRBD1	TRBV19
CATSDFGTSSRETQYF	TGTGCCACCAGTGATTTCGGGACTAGCTCGCGGGAGACCCAGTACTTC	TRBJ2-5	.	TRBD2	TRBV24-1
CASPSVGRQGGNQPQHF	TGTGCCAGCCCCTCGGTGGGTCGACAGGGGGGGAATCAGCCCCAGCATTTT	TRBJ1-5	.	TRBD1	TRBV25-1
CASSKTGTSNYEQYF	TGCGCCAGCAGCAAAACCGGGACTAGCAATTACGAGCAGTACTTC	TRBJ2-7	.	TRBD2	TRBV4-1
CASSLQGKNYEQYF	TGTGCCAGCAGCTTACAGGGTAAAAACTACGAGCAGTACTTC	TRBJ2-7	once	.	TRBV7-3
CASSLGDSLNTGELFF	TGCGCCAGCAGCTTGGGGGACAGCCTGAACACCGGGGAGCTGTTTTTT	TRBJ2-2	.	TRBD1	TRBV5-1
CAWSGTDFLGFF	TGTGCCTGGAGTGGGACAGACTTCCTGGGCTTCTTT	TRBJ1-1	.	.	TRBV30
CASSRGREGNQPQHF	TGTGCCAGTAGTAGGGGGCGGGAGGGCAATCAGCCCCAGCATTTT	TRBJ1-5	.	.	TRBV19
CASSLKSSGETQYF	TGTGCCAGCAGCCTAAAGTCGAGCGGCGAGACCCAGTACTTC	TRBJ2-5	.	.	TRBV25-1
CASSLGGANTEAFF	TGTGCCAGCAGCTTGGGGGGCGCGAACACTGAAGCTTTCTTT	TRBJ1-1	.	.	TRBV5-4
CASSPAHYGYTF	TGTGCCAGCAGCCCCGCGCACTATGGCTACACCTTC	TRBJ1-2	.	.	TRBV7-9
CASTQQGAETQYF	TGTGCCAGCACTCAACAGGGGGCGGAGACCCAGTACTTC	TRBJ2-5	once	TRBD1	TRBV6-5
CASSHGTDTEAFF	TGTGCCAGTAGCCACGGGACAGACACTGAAGCTTTCTTT	TRBJ1-1	.	TRBD1	TRBV19
CAWGQGRFDYGYTF	TGTGCCTGGGGACAGGGGCGGTTTGACTATGGCTACACCTTC	TRBJ1-2	.	TRBD1	TRBV30
CASSAGQGWSYEQYF	TGTGCCAGCAGCGCCGGACAGGGTTGGTCCTACGAGCAGTACTTC	TRBJ2-7	once	TRBD1	TRBV7-9
CASRGLAGDHEQYF	TGCGCCAGCAGGGGACTAGCGGGAGACCACGAGCAGTACTTC	TRBJ2-7	.	TRBD2	TRBV5-1
CAISEKDSSYGYTF	TGTGCCATCAGTGAGAAGGACAGCTCCTATGGCTACACCTTC	TRBJ1-2	.	.	TRBV10-3
CASSLSGGNGYTF	TGTGCCAGCAGCTTATCTGGCGGGAATGGCTACACCTTC	TRBJ1-2	.	.	TRBV7-9
CASSLGGTDNQPQHF	TGCGCCAGCAGCTTGGGCGGGACAGATAATCAGCCCCAGCATTTT	TRBJ1-5	.	TRBD1	TRBV5-1
CASSRGTGDSPLHF	TGTGCCAGCAGCCGCGGGACAGGGGATTCACCCCTCCACTTT	TRBJ1-6	.	TRBD1	TRBV3-1/TRBV3-2
CASSYRDNHYEQYF	TGCGCCAGCAGCTACCGGGACAACCACTACGAGCAGTACTTC	TRBJ2-7	.	.	TRBV5-1
CASSFAGQPEKLFF	TGTGCCAGCAGCTTCGCGGGACAGCCGGAAAAACTGTTTTTT	TRBJ1-4	.	TRBD1	TRBV5-5